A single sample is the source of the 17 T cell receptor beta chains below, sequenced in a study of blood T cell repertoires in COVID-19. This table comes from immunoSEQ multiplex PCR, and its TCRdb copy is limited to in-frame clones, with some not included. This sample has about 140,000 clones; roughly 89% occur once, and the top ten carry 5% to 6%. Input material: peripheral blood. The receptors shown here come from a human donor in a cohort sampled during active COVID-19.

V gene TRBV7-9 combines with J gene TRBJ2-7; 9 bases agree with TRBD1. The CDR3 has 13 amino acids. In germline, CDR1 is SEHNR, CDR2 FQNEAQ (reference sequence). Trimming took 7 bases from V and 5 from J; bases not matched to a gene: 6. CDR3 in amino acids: CASTQTGGHEQYF. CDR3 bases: TGTGCCAGCACTCAAACAGGGGGCCACGAGCAGTACTTC.

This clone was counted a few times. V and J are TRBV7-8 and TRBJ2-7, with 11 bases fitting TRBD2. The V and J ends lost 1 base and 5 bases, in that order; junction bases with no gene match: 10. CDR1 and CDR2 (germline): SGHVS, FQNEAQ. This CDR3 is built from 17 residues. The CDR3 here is CASSLVARLAGHHEQYF. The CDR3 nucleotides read TGTGCCAGCAGCTTAGTAGCCAGACTAGCGGGACATCACGAGCAGTACTTC.

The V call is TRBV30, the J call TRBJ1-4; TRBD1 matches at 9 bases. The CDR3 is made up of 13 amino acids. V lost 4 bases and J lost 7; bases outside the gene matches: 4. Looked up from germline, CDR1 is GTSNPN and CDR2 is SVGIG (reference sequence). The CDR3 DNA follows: TGTGCCTGGAAGGGACAGGGTAGTGAAAAACTGTTTTTT. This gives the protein CAWKGQGSEKLFF.

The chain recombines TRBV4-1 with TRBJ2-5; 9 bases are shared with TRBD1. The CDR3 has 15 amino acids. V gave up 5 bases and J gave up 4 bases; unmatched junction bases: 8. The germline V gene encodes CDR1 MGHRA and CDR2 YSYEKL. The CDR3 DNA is TGCGCCAGCAGCTTTCGACAGGGGGACCGAGAGACCCAGTACTTC. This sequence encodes CASSFRQGDRETQYF.

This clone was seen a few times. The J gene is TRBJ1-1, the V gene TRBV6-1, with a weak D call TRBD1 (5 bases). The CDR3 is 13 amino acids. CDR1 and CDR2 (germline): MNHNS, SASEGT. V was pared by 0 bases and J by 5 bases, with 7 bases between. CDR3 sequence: CASSEAGGTEAFF. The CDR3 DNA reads TGTGCCAGCAGTGAAGCGGGGGGGACTGAAGCTTTCTTT.

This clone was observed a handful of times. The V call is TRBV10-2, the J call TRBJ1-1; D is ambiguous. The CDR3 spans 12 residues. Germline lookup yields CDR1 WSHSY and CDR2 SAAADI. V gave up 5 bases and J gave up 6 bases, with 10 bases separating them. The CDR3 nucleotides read TGCGCCAGCAGTTTCCGGGAGTCTGAAGCTTTCTTT. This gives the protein CASSFRESEAFF.

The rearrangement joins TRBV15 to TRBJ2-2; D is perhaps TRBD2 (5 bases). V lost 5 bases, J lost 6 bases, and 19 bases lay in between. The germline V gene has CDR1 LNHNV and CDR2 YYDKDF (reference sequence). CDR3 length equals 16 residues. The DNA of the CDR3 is TGTGCCACCAGCCCCTTGCGACGGGGATGGGCCGGGGAGCTGTTTTTT. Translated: CATSPLRRGWAGELFF. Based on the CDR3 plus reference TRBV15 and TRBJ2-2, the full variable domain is DAMVIQNPRYQVTQFGKPVTLSCSQTLNHNVMYWYQQKSSQAPKLLFHYYDKDFNNEADTPDNFQSRRPNTSFCFLDIRSPGLGDTAMYLCATSPLRRGWAGELFFGEGSRLTVL.

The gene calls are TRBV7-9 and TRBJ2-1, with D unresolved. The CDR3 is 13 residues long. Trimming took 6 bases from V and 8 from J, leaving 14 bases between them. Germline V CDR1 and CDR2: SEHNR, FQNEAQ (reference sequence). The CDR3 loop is CASSPDSNHEQFF. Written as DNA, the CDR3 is TGTGCCAGCAGTCCCGACTCGAACCATGAGCAGTTCTTC.

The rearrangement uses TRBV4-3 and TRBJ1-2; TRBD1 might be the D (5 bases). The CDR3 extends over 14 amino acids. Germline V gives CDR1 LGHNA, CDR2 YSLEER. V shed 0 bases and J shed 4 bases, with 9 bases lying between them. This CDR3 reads CASSQERGVYGYTF. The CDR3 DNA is TGCGCCAGCAGCCAAGAACGGGGGGTCTATGGCTACACCTTC.

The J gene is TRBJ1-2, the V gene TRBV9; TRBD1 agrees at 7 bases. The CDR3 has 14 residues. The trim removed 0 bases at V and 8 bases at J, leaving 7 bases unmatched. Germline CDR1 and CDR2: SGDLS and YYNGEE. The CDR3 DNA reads TGTGCCAGCAGCGTAGAAGGCCAGGACAGGGGCTACACCTTC. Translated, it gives CASSVEGQDRGYTF.

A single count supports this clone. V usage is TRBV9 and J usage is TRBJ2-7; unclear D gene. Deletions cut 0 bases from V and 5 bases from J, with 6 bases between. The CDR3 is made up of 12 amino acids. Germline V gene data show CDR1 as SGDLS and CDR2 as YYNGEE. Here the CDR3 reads CASSVERNEQYF. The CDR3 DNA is TGTGCCAGCAGCGTAGAGAGGAACGAGCAGTACTTC. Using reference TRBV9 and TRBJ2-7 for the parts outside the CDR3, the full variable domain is DSGVTQTPKHLITATGQRVTLRCSPRSGDLSVYWYQQSLDQGLQFLIQYYNGEERAKGNILERFSAQQFPDLHSELNLSSLELGDSALYFCASSVERNEQYFGPGTRLTVT.

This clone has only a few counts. The CDR3 region is CASSYAGWLTEAFF. CDR3 coding DNA: TGTGCCAGCAGTTATGCAGGGTGGTTGACTGAAGCTTTCTTT. This sequence joins TRBV6-2 or TRBV6-3 and TRBJ1-1; the D gene is possibly TRBD1 (5 bases). The germline CDR1 and CDR2 sequences are MNHEY and SVGEGT. The CDR3 contains 14 residues. V was pared by 3 bases and J by 5 bases, with 13 bases between.

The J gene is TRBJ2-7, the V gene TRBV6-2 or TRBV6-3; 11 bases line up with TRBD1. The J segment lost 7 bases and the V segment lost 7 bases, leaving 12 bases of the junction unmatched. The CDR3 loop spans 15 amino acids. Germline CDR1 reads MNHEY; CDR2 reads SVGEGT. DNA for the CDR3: TGTGCCAGCAACCCCGGGGACAGGGGGATCCGTGAGCAGTACTTC. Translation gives CASNPGDRGIREQYF.

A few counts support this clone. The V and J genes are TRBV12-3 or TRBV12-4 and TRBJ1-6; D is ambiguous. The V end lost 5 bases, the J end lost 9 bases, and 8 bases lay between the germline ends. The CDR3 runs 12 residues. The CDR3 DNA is TGTGCCAGCAGTCTCCTCGGTTCACCCCTCCACTTT. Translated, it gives CASSLLGSPLHF.

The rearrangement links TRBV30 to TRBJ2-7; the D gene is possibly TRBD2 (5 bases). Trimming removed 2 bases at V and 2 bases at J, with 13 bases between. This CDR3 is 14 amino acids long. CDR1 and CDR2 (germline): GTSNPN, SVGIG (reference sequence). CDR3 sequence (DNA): TGTGCCTGGAGTTGGGGTTTGACTACCTACGAGCAGTACTTC. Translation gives CAWSWGLTTYEQYF. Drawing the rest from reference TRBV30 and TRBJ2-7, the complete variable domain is SQTIHQWPATLVQPVGSPLSLECTVEGTSNPNLYWYRQAAGRGLQLLFYSVGIGQISSEVPQNLSASRPQDRQFILSSKKLLLSDSGFYLCAWSWGLTTYEQYFGPGTRLTVT.

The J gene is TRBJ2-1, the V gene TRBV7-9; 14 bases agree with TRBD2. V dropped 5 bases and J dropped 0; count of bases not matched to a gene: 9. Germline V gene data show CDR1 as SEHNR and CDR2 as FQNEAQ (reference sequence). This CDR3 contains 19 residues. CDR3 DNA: TGTGCCAGCAGCGCCGTCGGGACTAGCGGGGGCACCTCCTACAATGAGCAGTTCTTC. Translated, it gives CASSAVGTSGGTSYNEQFF.

Here the CDR3 reads CAISSAGTSGSDEQFF. CDR3 sequence (DNA): TGTGCCATCAGTTCCGCCGGGACTAGCGGGAGCGATGAGCAGTTCTTC. V and J are TRBV10-3 and TRBJ2-1; 14 bases agree with TRBD2. Per germline, CDR1 ENHRY and CDR2 SYGVKD. Trimming cost V 5 bases and J 8 bases; bases outside gene matches: 8. The CDR3 covers 16 residues.